This entry concerns a single TCR beta chain. Authors' processing steps: For nucleated cells, counts were estimated from reference gene primer amplification. The table came from immunoSEQ multiplex PCR; TCRdb's copy has only in-frame clones and leaves some out. V and J calls and clone size follow that table, whereas D and trimming were derived from the DNA. This sample has 200,000 to 250,000 clones, with roughly 89% found just once. Germline loops: CDR1 SGHRS, CDR2 YFSETQ. V shed 5 bases, J shed 4 bases, and the junction held 12 bases outside the gene matches. This CDR3 contains 16 residues. These data originate in a study of blood T cell repertoires in COVID-19.

The sequenced material came from peripheral blood. This rearrangement joins TRBV5-1 to TRBJ1-1, with 9 bases aligning to TRBD1. This clonotype was sampled from a man in his sixties who had recovered from COVID-19. CDR3 sequence (DNA): TGCGCCAGCAGGAAATTGACAGGGGGAGAGAGCACTGAAGCTTTCTTT. Translating gives CASRKLTGGESTEAFF.